One TCR beta chain is described in this entry. Only CD45RO-negative cells positively selected for CCR7 counted as naive CD8 cells, so terminally differentiated effector memory CD45RA+ cells were excluded. The sample belongs to a study of shared clonotypes between healthy human individuals. The assay was immunoSEQ multiplex PCR, and TCRdb's table has in-frame clones only and misses some. This sample carries approximately 810,000 clones, roughly 92% of them seen once, and the ten largest clones take approximately 25%. The ends were cut back, 10 bases at V and 0 bases at J, with 12 bases in the middle. From germline, CDR1 is SEHNR and CDR2 FQNEAQ (reference sequence). The length of the CDR3 is 13 residues.

This sequence originates from a man in his thirties or forties in good health. This chain joins TRBV7-9 and TRBJ1-2; D perhaps matches TRBD1 (6 bases). The sequencing sample was made of naive CD8+ T cells sorted from blood. The CDR3 protein is CAIRQEPNYGYTF. The CDR3 nucleotides read TGTGCCATAAGACAGGAACCTAACTATGGCTACACCTTC.